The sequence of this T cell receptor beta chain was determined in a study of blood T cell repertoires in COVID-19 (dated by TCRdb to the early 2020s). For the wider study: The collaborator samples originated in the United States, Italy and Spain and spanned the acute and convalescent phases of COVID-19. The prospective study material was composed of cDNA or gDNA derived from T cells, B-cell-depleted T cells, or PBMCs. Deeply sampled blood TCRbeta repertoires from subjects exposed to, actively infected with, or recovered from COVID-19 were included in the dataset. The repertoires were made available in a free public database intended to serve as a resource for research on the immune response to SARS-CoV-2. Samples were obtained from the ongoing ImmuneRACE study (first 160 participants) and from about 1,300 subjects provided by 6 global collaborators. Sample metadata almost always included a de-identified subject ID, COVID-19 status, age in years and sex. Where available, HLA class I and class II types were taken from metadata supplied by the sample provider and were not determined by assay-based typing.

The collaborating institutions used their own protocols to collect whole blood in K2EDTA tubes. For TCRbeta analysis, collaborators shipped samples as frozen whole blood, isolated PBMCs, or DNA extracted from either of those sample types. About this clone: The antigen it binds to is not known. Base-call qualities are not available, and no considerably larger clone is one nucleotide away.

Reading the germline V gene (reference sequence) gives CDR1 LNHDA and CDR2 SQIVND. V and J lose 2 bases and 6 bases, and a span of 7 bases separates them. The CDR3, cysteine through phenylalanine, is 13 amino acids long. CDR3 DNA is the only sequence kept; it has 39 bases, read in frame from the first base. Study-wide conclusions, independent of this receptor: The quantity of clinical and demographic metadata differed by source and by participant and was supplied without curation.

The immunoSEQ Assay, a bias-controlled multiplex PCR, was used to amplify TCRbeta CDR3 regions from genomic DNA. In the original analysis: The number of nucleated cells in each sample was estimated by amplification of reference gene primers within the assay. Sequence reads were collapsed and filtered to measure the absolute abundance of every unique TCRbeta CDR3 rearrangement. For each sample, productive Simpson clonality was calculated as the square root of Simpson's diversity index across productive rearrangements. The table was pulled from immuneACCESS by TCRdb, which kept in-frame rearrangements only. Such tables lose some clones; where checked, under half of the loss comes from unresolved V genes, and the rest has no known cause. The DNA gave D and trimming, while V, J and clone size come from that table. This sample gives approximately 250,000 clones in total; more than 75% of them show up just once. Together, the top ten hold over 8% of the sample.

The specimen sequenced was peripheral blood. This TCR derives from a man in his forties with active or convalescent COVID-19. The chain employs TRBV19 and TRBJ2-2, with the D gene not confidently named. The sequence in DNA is TGTGCCAGTAGTATAAGCCAAGCCGGGGAGCTGTTTTTT. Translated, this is CASSISQAGELFF.